This TCR beta chain was observed in a study of blood T cells in healthy people across ages. Broader study findings: As age increased, TCR beta diversity per million T cells fell in a roughly linear fashion.

A sample-barcoded 5' primer and a J-beta primer mix were used in a second PCR of about 6 to 11 cycles. TCRdb reprocessed the 5' RACE reads via MiXCR and lists one record per CDR3 protein. The sample lists around 780,000 distinct CDR3 sequences; 25% to 30% were seen once. On this clonotype: Its antigen remains unknown.

CDR1 is SGHRS, CDR2 YFSETQ, per germline. The CDR3 has 14 amino acids. Trimming pared 4 bases from V and 1 base from J, leaving 11 bases between. The draw of peripheral blood yielded roughly 9.4 milliliters from each donor. This sample was shared with a second study, whose subject was T cells of mothers and their children. From that study: Slightly higher, non-significant overlap characterized related mother-child pairs relative to unrelated pairs. Researchers found no T cell clones that were persistent and microchimeric.

The source of this sequence is a boy aged 5-17 years in good health. Source material: blood. The chain uses TRBV5-1 and TRBJ1-1; D uncertain. The CDR3 here is CASSLVAENTEAFF. CDR3 DNA: TGCGCCAGCAGCCTTGTTGCGGAGAACACTGAAGCTTTCTTT. The entire variable domain, with the rest obtained from reference TRBV5-1 and TRBJ1-1, is as follows: KAGVTQTPRYLIKTRGQQVTLSCSPISGHRSVSWYQQTPGQGLQFLFEYFSETQRNKGNFPGRFSGRQFSNSRSEMNVSTLELGDSALYLCASSLVAENTEAFFGQGTRLTVV.